The rows below give T cell receptor beta chains drawn from one sample of a study of blood T cells in healthy people across ages. TCRdb re-analysed the 5' RACE reads in MiXCR, keeping a single row per CDR3 protein. Of under 700,000 distinct CDR3 sequences in the sample, more than 20% were seen once. This sample was also put to use in a study of T cells of mothers and their children.

Source material: blood. Receptor source: a boy between 10 and 17 years old in good health. Both conserved end residues are part of each CDR3. The D gene is left open where the match is weak. Where a row states a size, it is once, few, many or the class of an expanded clone; other rows omit it.

v_gene,abundance,j_gene,d_gene,CDR3aa,CDR3nt
TRBV19,few,TRBJ2-2,NA,CASSISHPTYTGELFF,TGTGCCAGTAGTATTAGTCACCCCACCTACACCGGGGAGCTGTTTTTT
TRBV6-1,NA,TRBJ1-2,NA,CASTRRTDYNYGHTF,TGTGCCAGCACCCGAAGGACAGATTATAACTATGGCCACACCTTC
TRBV20-1,NA,TRBJ1-1,NA,CSAREAGITEAFF,TGCAGTGCTAGAGAGGCAGGGATCACTGAAGCTTTCTTT
TRBV11-1,few,TRBJ2-2,NA,CASGLPGADYLNTGELFF,TGTGCCAGCGGACTACCTGGGGCCGACTATTTGAACACCGGGGAGCTGTTTTTT
TRBV7-3,few,TRBJ2-6,TRBD1,CASSPRTGAAGANVLTF,TGTGCCAGCAGCCCAAGAACAGGGGCTGCTGGGGCCAACGTCCTGACTTTC
TRBV12-3/TRBV12-4,NA,TRBJ2-3,NA,CASLPGSSTDTQYF,TGTGCCAGTCTTCCGGGGAGTAGCACAGATACGCAGTATTTT
TRBV18,NA,TRBJ2-5,NA,CASSPGDSRRAQYF,TGTGCCAGCTCACCCGGGGACTCACGAAGGGCCCAGTACTTC
TRBV27,NA,TRBJ2-2,NA,CASSFLGSTGELFF,TGTGCCAGCAGTTTTCTGGGATCCACCGGGGAGCTGTTTTTT
TRBV20-1,few,TRBJ1-1,NA,CSARGGIGIEAFF,TGCAGTGCTAGGGGGGGCATTGGTATTGAAGCTTTCTTT
TRBV20-1,few,TRBJ1-1,NA,CSARQDPNTEAFF,TGCAGTGCTAGACAGGACCCTAACACTGAAGCTTTCTTT
TRBV9,NA,TRBJ2-5,NA,CASSVEDGARPRETQYF,TGTGCCAGCAGCGTAGAGGACGGGGCCCGGCCCCGGGAGACCCAGTACTTC
TRBV5-1,once,TRBJ2-1,TRBD2,CASSLAAGDSYNEQFF,TGCGCCAGCAGCTTGGCCGCGGGGGACTCCTACAATGAGCAGTTCTTC
TRBV19,NA,TRBJ2-5,NA,CASSIYGSQETQYF,TGTGCCAGTAGTATCTATGGCAGCCAAGAGACCCAGTACTTC
TRBV15,NA,TRBJ2-7,NA,CATSSGRAETYEQYF,TGTGCCACCAGCAGTGGCAGGGCCGAAACCTACGAGCAGTACTTC
TRBV6-5,many,TRBJ2-7,NA,CASSYRRISSYEQYF,TGTGCCAGCAGTTACCGCCGGATTAGCTCCTACGAGCAGTACTTC
TRBV3-1,few,TRBJ2-7,TRBD2,CASSFSASGSSYEQYF,TGTGCCAGCAGCTTCTCCGCTAGCGGGAGTTCCTACGAGCAGTACTTC
TRBV7-9,NA,TRBJ1-6,TRBD1,CASSRTGDYNSPLHF,TGTGCCAGCAGCCGGACAGGGGATTATAATTCACCCCTCCACTTT
TRBV29-1,many,TRBJ2-7,TRBD1,CSVAPQGAPYEQYF,TGCAGCGTTGCCCCACAGGGGGCGCCCTACGAGCAGTACTTC
TRBV7-9,NA,TRBJ1-4,TRBD1,CASSPDRGRLAVLFF,TGTGCCAGCAGCCCCGACAGGGGAAGGCTCGCTGTACTGTTTTTT
TRBV4-1,NA,TRBJ1-1,TRBD1,CASRLTGDYENTEAFF,TGCGCCAGCAGACTTACAGGGGACTACGAGAACACTGAAGCTTTCTTT
TRBV20-1,NA,TRBJ2-3,NA,CSAGLTTDTQYF,TGCAGTGCAGGACTAACCACAGATACGCAGTATTTT
TRBV4-1,many,TRBJ2-5,NA,CASSQGDDQETQYF,TGCGCCAGCAGCCAGGGGGACGACCAAGAGACCCAGTACTTC
TRBV15,few,TRBJ2-3,NA,CATSRVGGKADTQYF,TGTGCCACCAGCAGAGTAGGCGGGAAGGCAGATACGCAGTATTTT
TRBV11-2,NA,TRBJ1-2,NA,CASSLDRGASYGYTF,TGTGCCAGCAGCTTAGATCGGGGGGCGAGCTATGGCTACACCTTC
TRBV14,NA,TRBJ2-1,NA,CASSLLEGYNEQFF,TGTGCCAGCAGCCTGCTGGAGGGTTACAATGAGCAGTTCTTC
TRBV20-1,NA,TRBJ2-3,TRBD2,CSARDPSISGGHASRQYF,TGCAGTGCTAGAGACCCTTCAATTAGCGGGGGGCATGCATCTAGGCAGTATTTT
TRBV11-1,few,TRBJ2-5,NA,CASSRRVGRGLTPETQYF,TGTGCCAGCAGCAGAAGGGTCGGGCGGGGTCTGACCCCAGAGACCCAGTACTTC
TRBV18,NA,TRBJ1-6,NA,CASSPGTGDNSPLHF,TGTGCCAGCTCACCAGGGACCGGGGATAATTCACCCCTCCACTTT
TRBV20-1,NA,TRBJ2-7,TRBD1,CSAMGDRGSYEQYF,TGCAGTGCTATGGGGGACAGAGGATCCTACGAGCAGTACTTC
TRBV5-6,NA,TRBJ2-1,TRBD2,CASRNGLAGGQHEQFF,TGTGCCAGCAGGAACGGACTAGCGGGAGGGCAGCATGAGCAGTTCTTC
TRBV3-1,few,TRBJ2-1,TRBD2,CASSQVFLAGGQSPSNNEQFF,TGTGCCAGCAGCCAAGTATTTCTAGCGGGAGGGCAATCCCCCTCGAACAATGAGCAGTTCTTC
TRBV5-1,NA,TRBJ2-3,TRBD2,CASSQGLAAIDTQYF,TGCGCCAGCAGCCAGGGACTAGCGGCCATAGATACGCAGTATTTT
TRBV27,few,TRBJ2-1,TRBD2,CASSFSTLAGAFYEQFF,TGTGCCAGCAGTTTCTCAACACTAGCGGGGGCATTTTATGAGCAGTTCTTC
TRBV6-6,NA,TRBJ1-4,NA,CASSMTVNNEKLFF,TGTGCCAGCAGTATGACCGTGAATAATGAAAAACTGTTTTTT
TRBV7-2,few,TRBJ2-7,TRBD2,CASSLELAGVYEQYF,TGTGCCAGCAGCTTGGAACTAGCGGGAGTCTACGAGCAGTACTTC
TRBV25-1,many,TRBJ2-6,NA,CASSEGSGANVLTF,TGTGCCAGCAGTGAAGGCTCTGGGGCCAACGTCCTGACTTTC
TRBV29-1,few,TRBJ1-2,TRBD1,CSVLDRVGGYTF,TGCAGCGTCCTCGACAGGGTTGGTGGCTACACCTTC
TRBV20-1,few,TRBJ1-3,NA,CSASRGETGNTIYF,TGCAGTGCTAGTAGGGGGGAAACTGGAAACACCATATATTTT
TRBV15,NA,TRBJ2-2,TRBD1,CATSSLDRGFAGELFF,TGTGCCACCAGCAGTCTAGACAGGGGGTTCGCCGGGGAGCTGTTTTTT
TRBV21-1,NA,TRBJ1-1,NA,CASSKPRRGITEAFF,TGTGCCAGCAGCAAACCCAGGAGGGGAATCACTGAAGCTTTCTTT
TRBV28,many,TRBJ2-1,NA,CASRGWSPNEQFF,TGTGCCAGCAGGGGATGGTCCCCAAATGAGCAGTTCTTC
TRBV6-1,few,TRBJ2-1,TRBD1,CTSIRDRGRNEQFF,TGTACCAGCATTCGGGACAGGGGGAGGAATGAGCAGTTCTTC
TRBV20-1,NA,TRBJ2-7,NA,CSARDTPGRLFYEQYF,TGCAGTGCTAGAGATACACCGGGTCGACTTTTTTACGAGCAGTACTTC
TRBV5-1,NA,TRBJ2-5,TRBD1,CASSWGQGARETQYF,TGCGCCAGCAGCTGGGGACAGGGGGCACGGGAGACCCAGTACTTC
TRBV29-1,few,TRBJ2-1,TRBD1,CSVELPGQGSWTYNEQFF,TGCAGCGTTGAATTACCGGGACAGGGGTCATGGACCTACAATGAGCAGTTCTTC
TRBV27,NA,TRBJ2-5,NA,CASREWGATQETQYF,TGTGCCAGCAGGGAATGGGGGGCCACCCAAGAGACCCAGTACTTC
TRBV6-4,few,TRBJ2-3,TRBD2,CASSATILAGGRNTQYF,TGTGCCAGCAGTGCGACTATCCTAGCGGGGGGGCGGAATACGCAGTATTTT
TRBV6-5,NA,TRBJ1-2,NA,CASSYTPSRALNYGYTF,TGTGCCAGCAGTTACACTCCGAGCAGGGCCCTTAACTATGGCTACACCTTC
TRBV12-3/TRBV12-4,NA,TRBJ1-1,NA,CASKQGGATTEAFF,TGTGCCAGCAAGCAGGGAGGGGCGACCACTGAAGCTTTCTTT
TRBV29-1,NA,TRBJ2-1,TRBD2,CSSSGTSGSDEQFF,TGTAGTTCTTCCGGGACTAGCGGGAGTGATGAGCAGTTCTTC
TRBV29-1,few,TRBJ2-5,NA,CSVEDHSQETQYF,TGCAGCGTTGAAGATCACAGTCAAGAGACCCAGTACTTC
TRBV7-9,few,TRBJ2-4,NA,CASSLEAGRGLAKNIQYF,TGTGCCAGCAGCTTAGAGGCGGGGCGGGGACTAGCCAAAAACATTCAGTACTTC
TRBV5-1,few,TRBJ2-6,NA,CASSDRTPSGANVLTF,TGCGCCAGCAGCGATCGGACTCCCTCTGGGGCCAACGTCCTGACTTTC
TRBV5-1,few,TRBJ2-7,TRBD2,CASSIGGGGLFHEQYF,TGCGCCAGCAGCATCGGCGGGGGGGGACTCTTTCACGAGCAGTACTTC
TRBV6-5,NA,TRBJ2-2,NA,CASSYIGGRTGELFF,TGTGCCAGCAGTTATATTGGGGGGCGGACCGGGGAGCTGTTTTTT